Following are 28 T cell receptor beta chains from one sample sequenced in a study of T cell changes during pregnancy in multiple sclerosis. Generated by immunoSEQ multiplex PCR, the TCRdb table keeps only in-frame clones and is missing some. The data show under 65,000 clones, 93% seen once. The sequencing here drew on CD8+ T cells from peripheral blood mononuclear cells, taken in the second trimester of pregnancy. These receptors came from a female donor with multiple sclerosis, enrolled in a pregnancy study.

This chain joins TRBV7-9 and TRBJ1-6; a possible D gene is TRBD1 (5 bases). Trimming stripped 9 bases from V and 7 bases from J, with 13 bases between. This CDR3 is 13 amino acids long. In germline, CDR1 is SEHNR, CDR2 FQNEAQ (reference sequence). The CDR3 loop reads CASLGGSNSPLHF. The CDR3 nucleotides are TGTGCCAGTTTGGGGGGATCCAATTCACCCCTCCACTTT.

The chain is built from TRBV2 and TRBJ1-5; tentatively, D is TRBD1 (6 bases). Trimming took off 3 bases at V and 6 bases at J, with 18 bases between the two ends. Germline-derived CDR1 and CDR2 are SNHLY and FYNNEI. This CDR3 has 16 residues. CDR3 in DNA: TGTGCCAGCAGTGAGACCCCCGGGGGGCGAAGTCAGCCCCAGCATTTT. It codes for CASSETPGGRSQPQHF.

The V and J genes are TRBV4-1 and TRBJ1-1; D remains unclear. Per germline, CDR1 MGHRA and CDR2 YSYEKL. This CDR3 contains 17 residues. V dropped 1 base and J dropped 0 bases, with 15 bases sitting between them. CDR3 nucleotide sequence: TGCGCCAGCAGCCAAGGTCGAGGGCGGCAGATGAACACTGAAGCTTTCTTT. Translated: CASSQGRGRQMNTEAFF.

V is TRBV7-9 and J is TRBJ2-3; TRBD1 is a possible D gene (6 bases). Trimming pared 1 base from V and 2 bases from J, leaving 13 bases between. Germline CDR1 is SEHNR and CDR2 is FQNEAQ (reference sequence). The CDR3 spans 16 residues. The chain's CDR3 is CASSLVTGVPTDTQYF. In DNA form, the CDR3 reads TGTGCCAGCAGCTTAGTGACAGGTGTCCCCACAGATACGCAGTATTTT.

CDR3 region: CASSLFPGSGNQPQHF. The CDR3 bases are TGTGCCAGCAGTTTATTTCCAGGGTCGGGCAATCAGCCCCAGCATTTT. The chain couples TRBV27 to TRBJ1-5; D might be TRBD1 (5 bases). V was pared by 1 base and J by 2 bases, with 12 bases between. This CDR3 has 16 residues. Looked up from germline, CDR1 is MNHEY and CDR2 is SMNVEV (reference sequence).

The chain's CDR3 is CASSFQGGLNYEQYF. The DNA of the CDR3 is TGTGCCAGCAGCTTTCAGGGGGGCCTTAACTACGAGCAGTACTTC. V and J are TRBV7-9 and TRBJ2-7; tentatively, D is TRBD1 (7 bases). V lost 3 bases to trimming and J lost 3 bases, with 15 bases between them. CDR3 length: 15 residues. The germline V gene has CDR1 SEHNR and CDR2 FQNEAQ (reference sequence).

The V gene is TRBV5-1, the J gene TRBJ2-7; 11 bases line up with TRBD2. Trimming cost V 0 bases and J 2 bases; bases outside gene matches: 1. Germline V gene data show CDR1 as SGHRS and CDR2 as YFSETQ. The CDR3 length is 15 residues. The CDR3 sequence is CASSLELAGAYEQYF. CDR3 in DNA: TGCGCCAGCAGCTTGGAACTAGCGGGAGCCTACGAGCAGTACTTC.

This chain uses TRBV4-1 with TRBJ2-1, with D perhaps TRBD2 (5 bases). The V gene lost 1 base and the J gene lost 7 bases, with 8 bases spanning the gap. CDR1 is MGHRA and CDR2 is YSYEKL in the germline V gene. CDR3 length: 13 amino acids. CDR3 in DNA: TGCGCCAGCAGCCAAGGAAGGGAGAATGAGCAGTTCTTC. Translating it yields CASSQGRENEQFF.

The chain employs TRBV30 and TRBJ2-5, with TRBD1 matching over 7 bases. The CDR3 is 14 amino acids. CDR1 and CDR2 from the germline V gene are GTSNPN and SVGIG (reference sequence). After removal of 0 bases from V and 2 bases from J, the junction contained 3 bases not matched to a gene. CDR3 sequence: CAWSVWDRQETQYF. The DNA of the CDR3 is TGTGCCTGGAGTGTCTGGGACAGACAAGAGACCCAGTACTTC.

The V and J genes are TRBV4-3 and TRBJ1-2; D possibly corresponds to TRBD1 (5 bases). This CDR3 is built from 15 residues. Trimming cost V 3 bases and J 0 bases, with 11 bases left between them. CDR1 and CDR2 from the germline V gene are LGHNA and YSLEER. As DNA, the CDR3 is TGCGCCAGCAGCCACGGCGACAGAACTAACTATGGCTACACCTTC. This codes for CASSHGDRTNYGYTF.

The chain combines TRBV29-1 with TRBJ2-5; 9 nucleotides line up with TRBD2. The trim removed 7 bases at V and 1 base at J, leaving 7 bases unmatched. The CDR3 spans 14 residues. CDR1 and CDR2 (germline): SQVTM, ANQGSEA. This CDR3 reads CSALGGGGQETQYF. The CDR3 DNA sequence: TGCAGCGCCTTGGGCGGGGGGGGCCAAGAGACCCAGTACTTC.

Only one count was recorded for this clone. The chain is built from TRBV4-1 and TRBJ2-7; 7 bases are shared with TRBD2. The ends lost 1 base at V and 6 bases at J; junction bases unmatched: 6. Germline assignment: CDR1 MGHRA and CDR2 YSYEKL. The CDR3 runs to 14 residues. CDR3 loop: CASSQVGGSPEQYF. As DNA, the CDR3 is TGCGCCAGCAGCCAAGTGGGGGGGTCCCCCGAGCAGTACTTC.

The V and J genes are TRBV4-1 and TRBJ1-1; D is unresolved. V was cut by 3 bases and J by 3 bases, with 8 bases left in between. The CDR3 has 13 residues. The germline CDR1 and CDR2 sequences are MGHRA and YSYEKL. The CDR3 DNA follows: TGCGCCAGCAGCCACGTACGGGACACTGAAGCTTTCTTT. This encodes CASSHVRDTEAFF.

V is TRBV19 and J is TRBJ1-1, with 8 bases lining up with TRBD1. V gave up 7 bases and J gave up 2 bases; unmatched junction bases: 6. The CDR3 extends over 14 amino acids. Germline CDR1 and CDR2: LNHDA and SQIVND (reference sequence). The CDR3 sequence: CASTPGGTNTEAFF. CDR3 nucleotides: TGTGCCAGTACCCCAGGGGGCACCAACACTGAAGCTTTCTTT.

V and J are TRBV7-6 and TRBJ1-1; no clear D gene. In germline, CDR1 is SGHVS, CDR2 FNYEAQ. The germline V and J ends were trimmed by 1 base and 1 base, with 10 bases remaining between them. The CDR3 loop spans 15 amino acids. The CDR3 DNA is TGTGCCAGCAGCTTAGGACGAGGGAGGAACACTGAAGCTTTCTTT. Its protein product is CASSLGRGRNTEAFF.

CDR3 region: CASSSQLAKNIQYF. CDR3 sequence (DNA): TGTGCCAGCAGCTCACAGCTAGCCAAAAACATTCAGTACTTC. V and J are TRBV7-9 and TRBJ2-4; D is unclear. V was pared by 4 bases and J by 0 bases, with 7 bases between. This CDR3 region has 14 residues. CDR1 and CDR2 (germline): SEHNR, FQNEAQ (reference sequence).

The genes are TRBV11-3 and TRBJ2-1; D is possibly TRBD1 (5 bases). CDR1 SGHNT and CDR2 YENEEA come from the germline V gene. Trimming removed 5 bases from V and 9 bases from J, with 14 bases in between. The CDR3 length is 13 residues. The CDR3 nucleotides are TGTGCCAGCAGCATATTAGGGGCTTCTGAGCAGTTCTTC. Its translation is CASSILGASEQFF.

DNA for the CDR3: TGTGCCAGCAGTTTCAGCGTGCGGAACAATGAGCAGTTCTTC. Translation gives CASSFSVRNNEQFF. This chain uses TRBV28 with TRBJ2-1; D is unclear. CDR1 is MDHEN and CDR2 is SYDVKM in the germline V gene. The CDR3 length is 14 residues. V lost 3 bases to trimming and J lost 5 bases, with 11 bases between them.

This clone appeared a single time. The CDR3 spells CASSLIGTAYNEQFF. CDR3 bases: TGTGCCAGCAGTTTAATTGGGACAGCCTACAATGAGCAGTTCTTC. The chain combines TRBV27 with TRBJ2-1; 7 nucleotides align to TRBD1. The CDR3 runs 15 residues. V lost 2 bases, J lost 2 bases, and 3 bases stayed unmatched. CDR1 MNHEY and CDR2 SMNVEV come from the germline V gene (reference sequence).

The rearrangement joins TRBV6-5 to TRBJ1-4; D may be TRBD1 (5 bases). This CDR3 region has 13 residues. CDR1 is MNHEY and CDR2 is SVGAGI in the germline V gene. V shed 7 bases and J shed 5 bases, with 11 bases lying between them. This CDR3 is CASTTAGNEKLFF. CDR3 in DNA: TGTGCCAGCACGACCGCAGGGAATGAAAAACTGTTTTTT.

The V call is TRBV4-1, the J call TRBJ2-7; 8 nucleotides agree with TRBD1. Germline CDR1 is MGHRA and CDR2 is YSYEKL. The CDR3 consists of 16 residues. Trimming removed 4 bases from V and 3 bases from J; junction bases left unmatched: 11. This CDR3 reads CASSPSLGQGNYEQYF. The CDR3 region has the DNA TGCGCCAGCAGCCCCTCCCTCGGACAGGGTAACTACGAGCAGTACTTC.

The genes are TRBV10-3 and TRBJ2-7, with D possibly matching TRBD1 (6 bases). The V gene's germline CDR1 is ENHRY and CDR2 SYGVKD. V lost 4 bases and J lost 2, with 21 bases in between. The CDR3 sequence is 17 residues long. In nucleotides, the CDR3 is TGTGCCATCAGTGTGGGGTCGAACTCCGGGACACCCTACGAGCAGTACTTC. This translates into CAISVGSNSGTPYEQYF.

The count of this clone is one. The J gene is TRBJ1-4, the V gene TRBV4-1, with TRBD1 identical over 7 bases. Germline V gene data show CDR1 as MGHRA and CDR2 as YSYEKL. The CDR3 consists of 15 residues. Trimming at V came to 1 base and at J to 7 bases, leaving 6 bases not matched to a gene. CDR3 coding DNA: TGCGCCAGCAGCCAAGCCCCAGGGGGAGGTGAAAAACTGTTTTTT. Its protein product is CASSQAPGGGEKLFF.

The chain combines TRBV27 with TRBJ2-7; 9 nucleotides agree with TRBD1. CDR1 is MNHEY, CDR2 SMNVEV, per germline (reference sequence). The CDR3 length is 13 residues. The V segment lost 5 bases and the J segment 6 bases; nucleotides outside the gene matches: 5. CDR3 protein: CASSRTGVREQYF. The DNA of the CDR3 is TGTGCCAGCAGTCGGACAGGGGTGCGCGAGCAGTACTTC.

The chain is built from TRBV7-6 and TRBJ2-1, with a possible D match to TRBD1 (5 bases). V dropped 1 base and J dropped 0 bases, with 10 bases sitting between them. This CDR3 region has 16 residues. From germline, CDR1 is SGHVS and CDR2 FNYEAQ. CDR3 sequence reads: CASSLDVGLSYNEQFF. CDR3 sequence (DNA): TGTGCCAGCAGCTTAGACGTGGGGCTCTCCTACAATGAGCAGTTCTTC.

This sequence joins TRBV6-5 and TRBJ2-1, with 8 bases aligning to TRBD2. V trimming: 0 bases; J trimming: 9 bases; junction bases outside the gene matches: 4. The CDR3 has 14 residues. Germline V CDR1 and CDR2: MNHEY, SVGAGI. The CDR3 sequence is CASSYSIGGGEQFF. DNA for the CDR3: TGTGCCAGCAGTTACTCGATCGGGGGGGGTGAGCAGTTCTTC.

The V call is TRBV23-1, the J call TRBJ2-7, with 7 positions matching TRBD1. TRBV23-1 is sorted into the ORF group, with uncertain function. Losses at the gene ends were 0 bases for V and 1 base for J; bases not matched to a gene: 0. The CDR3 loop spans 14 amino acids. CDR3 sequence: CASSQSGQSYEQYF. CDR3 nucleotides: TGCGCCAGCAGTCAATCGGGACAGTCCTACGAGCAGTACTTC.

This chain joins TRBV18 and TRBJ2-5, with TRBD2 as a possible D gene (5 bases). The CDR3 sequence is 13 residues long. V was cut by 3 bases and J by 3 bases, with 8 bases left in between. Germline V gene data show CDR1 as KGHSH and CDR2 as LQKENI. In DNA form, the CDR3 reads TGTGCCAGCTCACCCCCGGAGGAAGAGACCCAGTACTTC. Translation gives CASSPPEEETQYF.